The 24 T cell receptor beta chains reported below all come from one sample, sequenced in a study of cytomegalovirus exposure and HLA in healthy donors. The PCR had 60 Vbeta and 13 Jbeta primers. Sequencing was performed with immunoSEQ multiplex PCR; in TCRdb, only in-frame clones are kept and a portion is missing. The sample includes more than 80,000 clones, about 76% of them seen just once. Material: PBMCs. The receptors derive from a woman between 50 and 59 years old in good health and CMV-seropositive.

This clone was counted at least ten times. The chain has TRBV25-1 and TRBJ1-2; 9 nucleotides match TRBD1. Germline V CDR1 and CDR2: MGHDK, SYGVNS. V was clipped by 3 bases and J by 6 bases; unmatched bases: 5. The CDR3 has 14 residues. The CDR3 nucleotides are TGTGCCAGCAGTGAGATCGGGACAGGGAATGGCTACACCTTC. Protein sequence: CASSEIGTGNGYTF.

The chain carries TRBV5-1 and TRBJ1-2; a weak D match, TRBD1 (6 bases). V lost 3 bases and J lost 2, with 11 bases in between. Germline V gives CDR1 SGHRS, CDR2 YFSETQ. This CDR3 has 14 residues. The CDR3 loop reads CASSWTASNYGYTF. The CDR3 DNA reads TGCGCCAGCAGCTGGACAGCCTCGAACTATGGCTACACCTTC.

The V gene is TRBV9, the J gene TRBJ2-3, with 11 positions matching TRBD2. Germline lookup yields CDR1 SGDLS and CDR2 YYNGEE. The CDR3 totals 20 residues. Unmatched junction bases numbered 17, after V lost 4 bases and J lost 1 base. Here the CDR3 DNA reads TGTGCCAGCAGCCCACAGTCTAGCGGGGGGCTCGGTCGGGGCACAGATACGCAGTATTTT. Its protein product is CASSPQSSGGLGRGTDTQYF.

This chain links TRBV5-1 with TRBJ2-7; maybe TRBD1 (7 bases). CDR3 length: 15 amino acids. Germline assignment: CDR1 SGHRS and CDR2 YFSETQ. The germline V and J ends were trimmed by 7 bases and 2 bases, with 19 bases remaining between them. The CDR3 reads CASQEVAGQTYEQYF. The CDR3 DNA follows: TGCGCCAGCCAAGAGGTCGCGGGACAGACCTACGAGCAGTACTTC.

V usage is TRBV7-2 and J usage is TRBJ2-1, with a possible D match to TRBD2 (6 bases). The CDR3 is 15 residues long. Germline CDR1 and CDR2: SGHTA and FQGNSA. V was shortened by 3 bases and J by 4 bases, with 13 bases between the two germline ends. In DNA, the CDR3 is TGTGCCAGCAGCTTCCCTAGCGTGGAGTACAATGAGCAGTTCTTC. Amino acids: CASSFPSVEYNEQFF.

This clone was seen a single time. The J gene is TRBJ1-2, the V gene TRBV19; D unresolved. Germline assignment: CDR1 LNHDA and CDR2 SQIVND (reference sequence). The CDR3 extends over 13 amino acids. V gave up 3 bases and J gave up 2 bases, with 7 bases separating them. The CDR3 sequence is CASSIGENYGYTF. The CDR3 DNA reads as TGTGCCAGTAGTATTGGGGAGAACTATGGCTACACCTTC.

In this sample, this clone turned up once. In DNA form, the CDR3 reads TGCAGCGTCTCGGGACAGGGGACCTACGAGCAGTACTTC. The encoded protein is CSVSGQGTYEQYF. The rearrangement joins TRBV29-1 to TRBJ2-7; 10 nucleotides agree with TRBD1. V shed 6 bases and J 2 bases; nucleotides not matched to a gene: 4. CDR1 and CDR2 from the germline V gene are SQVTM and ANQGSEA. The length of the CDR3 is 13 residues.

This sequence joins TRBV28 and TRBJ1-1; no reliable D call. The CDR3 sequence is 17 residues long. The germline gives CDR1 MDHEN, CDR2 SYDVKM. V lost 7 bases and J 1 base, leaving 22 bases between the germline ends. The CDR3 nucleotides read TGTGCCAGCAAGTTCCTAATCCGGCGGCAGAGGAACACTGAAGCTTTCTTT. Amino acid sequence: CASKFLIRRQRNTEAFF.

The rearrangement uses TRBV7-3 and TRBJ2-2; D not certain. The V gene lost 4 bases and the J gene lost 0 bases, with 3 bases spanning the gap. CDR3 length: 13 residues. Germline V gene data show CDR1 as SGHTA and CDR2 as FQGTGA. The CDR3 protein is CASSYSNTGELFF. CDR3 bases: TGTGCCAGCAGCTACTCGAACACCGGGGAGCTGTTTTTT.

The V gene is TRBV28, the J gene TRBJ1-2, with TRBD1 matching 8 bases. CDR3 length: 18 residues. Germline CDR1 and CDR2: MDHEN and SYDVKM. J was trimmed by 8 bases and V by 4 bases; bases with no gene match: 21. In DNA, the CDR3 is TGTGCCAGCAGTTCAATACGATACCGGGAACAGGGGGTAGAAGGCTACACCTTC. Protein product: CASSSIRYREQGVEGYTF.

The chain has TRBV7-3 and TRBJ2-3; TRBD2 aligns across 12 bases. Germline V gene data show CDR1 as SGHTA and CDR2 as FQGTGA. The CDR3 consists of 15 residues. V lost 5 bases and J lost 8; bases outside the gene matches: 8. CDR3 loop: CASSRLAGDIGTQYF. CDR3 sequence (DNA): TGTGCCAGCAGCAGACTAGCGGGGGATATTGGTACGCAGTATTTT. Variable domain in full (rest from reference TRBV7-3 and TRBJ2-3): GAGVSQTPSNKVTEKGKYVELRCDPISGHTALYWYRQSLGQGPEFLIYFQGTGAADDSGLPNDRFFAVRPEGSVSTLKIQRTERGDSAVYLCASSRLAGDIGTQYFGPGTRLTVL.

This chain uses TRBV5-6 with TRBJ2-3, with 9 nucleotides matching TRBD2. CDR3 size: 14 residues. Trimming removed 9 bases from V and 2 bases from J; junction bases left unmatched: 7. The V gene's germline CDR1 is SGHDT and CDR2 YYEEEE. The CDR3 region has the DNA TGTGCCATTTCAAGCGGGGGGAACACAGATACGCAGTATTTT. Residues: CAISSGGNTDTQYF.

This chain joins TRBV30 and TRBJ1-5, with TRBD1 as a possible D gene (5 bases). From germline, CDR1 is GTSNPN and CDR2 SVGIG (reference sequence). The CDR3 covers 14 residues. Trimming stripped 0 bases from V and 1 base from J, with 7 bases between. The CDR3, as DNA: TGTGCCTGGAGTGTATGGGGCAGCAATCAGCCCCAGCATTTT. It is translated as CAWSVWGSNQPQHF.

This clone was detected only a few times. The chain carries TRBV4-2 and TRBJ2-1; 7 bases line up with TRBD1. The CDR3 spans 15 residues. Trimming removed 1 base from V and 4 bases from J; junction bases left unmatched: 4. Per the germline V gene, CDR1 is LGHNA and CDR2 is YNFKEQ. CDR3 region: CASSQAGTAYNEQFF. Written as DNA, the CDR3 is TGTGCCAGCAGCCAAGCCGGGACAGCTTACAATGAGCAGTTCTTC.

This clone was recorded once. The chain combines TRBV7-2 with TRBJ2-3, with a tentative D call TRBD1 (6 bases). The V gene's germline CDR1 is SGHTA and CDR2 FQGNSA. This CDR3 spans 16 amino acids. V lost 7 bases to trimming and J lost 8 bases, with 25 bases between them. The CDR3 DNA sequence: TGTGCCAGCACCCCAAGGACAGCCCTGGGCACTGGTACGCAGTATTTT. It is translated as CASTPRTALGTGTQYF.

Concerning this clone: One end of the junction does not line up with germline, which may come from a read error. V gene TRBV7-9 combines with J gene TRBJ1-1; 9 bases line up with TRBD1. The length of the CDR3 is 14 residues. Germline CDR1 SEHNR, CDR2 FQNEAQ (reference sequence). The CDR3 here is CSSSLDRGYTEAFF. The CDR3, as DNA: TGTTCCAGCAGCTTGGACAGGGGATACACTGAAGCTTTCTTT.

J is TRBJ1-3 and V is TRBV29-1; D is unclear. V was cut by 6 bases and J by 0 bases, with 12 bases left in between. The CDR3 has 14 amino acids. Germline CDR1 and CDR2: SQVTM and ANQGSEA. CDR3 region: CSVTQEVSGNTIYF. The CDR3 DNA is TGCAGCGTCACCCAGGAAGTCTCTGGAAACACCATATATTTT.

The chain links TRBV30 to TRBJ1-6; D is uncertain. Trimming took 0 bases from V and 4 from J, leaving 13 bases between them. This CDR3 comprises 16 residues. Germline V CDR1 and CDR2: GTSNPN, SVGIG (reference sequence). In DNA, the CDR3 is TGTGCCTGGAGTGTACCTCTAGCCTTGTATAATTCACCCCTCCACTTT. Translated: CAWSVPLALYNSPLHF.

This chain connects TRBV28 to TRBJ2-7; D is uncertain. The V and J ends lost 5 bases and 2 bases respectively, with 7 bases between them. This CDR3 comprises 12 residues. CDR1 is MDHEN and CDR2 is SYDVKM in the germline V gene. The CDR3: CASSNSAYEQYF. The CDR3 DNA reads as TGTGCCAGCAGTAACAGTGCCTACGAGCAGTACTTC.

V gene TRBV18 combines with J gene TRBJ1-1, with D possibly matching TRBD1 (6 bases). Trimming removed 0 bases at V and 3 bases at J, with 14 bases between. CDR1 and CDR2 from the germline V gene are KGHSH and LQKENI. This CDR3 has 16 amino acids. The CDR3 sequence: CASSPPVRGHYTEAFF. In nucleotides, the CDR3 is TGTGCCAGCTCACCACCGGTCAGGGGTCATTACACTGAAGCTTTCTTT.

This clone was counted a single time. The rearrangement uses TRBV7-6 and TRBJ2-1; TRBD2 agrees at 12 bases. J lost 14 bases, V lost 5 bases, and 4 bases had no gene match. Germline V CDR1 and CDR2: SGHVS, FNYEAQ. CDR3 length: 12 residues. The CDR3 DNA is TGTGCCAGCAGCGCCCTAGCGGGGGGGAAGTTCTTC. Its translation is CASSALAGGKFF.

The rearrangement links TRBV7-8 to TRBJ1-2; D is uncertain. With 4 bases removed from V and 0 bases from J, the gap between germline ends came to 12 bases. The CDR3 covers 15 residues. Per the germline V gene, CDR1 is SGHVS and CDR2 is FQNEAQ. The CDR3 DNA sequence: TGTGCCAGCAGCTCCTCGACGGAGCCTAACTATGGCTACACCTTC. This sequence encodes CASSSSTEPNYGYTF. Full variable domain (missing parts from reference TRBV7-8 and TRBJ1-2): GAGVSQSPRYKVAKRGQDVALRCDPISGHVSLFWYQQALGQGPEFLTYFQNEAQLDKSGLPSDRFFAERPEGSVSTLKIQRTQQEDSAVYLCASSSSTEPNYGYTFGSGTRLTVV.

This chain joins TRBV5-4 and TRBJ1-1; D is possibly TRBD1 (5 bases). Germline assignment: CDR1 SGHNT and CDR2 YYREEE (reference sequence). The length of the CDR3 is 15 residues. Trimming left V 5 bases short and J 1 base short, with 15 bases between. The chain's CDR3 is CASSWGGVGNTEAFF. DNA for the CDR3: TGTGCCAGCAGTTGGGGGGGGGTGGGGAACACTGAAGCTTTCTTT.

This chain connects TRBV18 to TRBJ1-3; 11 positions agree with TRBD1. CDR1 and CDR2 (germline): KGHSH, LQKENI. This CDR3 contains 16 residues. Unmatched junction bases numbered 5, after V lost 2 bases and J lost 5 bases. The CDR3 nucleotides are TGTGCCAGCTCACCAAGGGACAGGGGGGATAGAAACACCATATATTTT. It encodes CASSPRDRGDRNTIYF.